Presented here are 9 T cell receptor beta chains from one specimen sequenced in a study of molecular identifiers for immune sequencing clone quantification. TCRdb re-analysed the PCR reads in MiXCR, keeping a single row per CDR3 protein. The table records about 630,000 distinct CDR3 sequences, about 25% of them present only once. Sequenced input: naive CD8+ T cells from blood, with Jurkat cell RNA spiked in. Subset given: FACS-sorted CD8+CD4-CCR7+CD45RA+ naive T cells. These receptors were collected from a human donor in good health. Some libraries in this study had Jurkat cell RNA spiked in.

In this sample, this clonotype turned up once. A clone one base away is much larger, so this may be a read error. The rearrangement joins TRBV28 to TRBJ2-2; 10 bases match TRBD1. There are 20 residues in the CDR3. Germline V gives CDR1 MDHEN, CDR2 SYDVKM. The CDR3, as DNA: TGTGCCAGCAGTTCATATTGGGACAGGGGAGCGGGGATGAACGCCGGGGAGCTGTTTTTT. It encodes CASSSYWDRGAGMNAGELFF.

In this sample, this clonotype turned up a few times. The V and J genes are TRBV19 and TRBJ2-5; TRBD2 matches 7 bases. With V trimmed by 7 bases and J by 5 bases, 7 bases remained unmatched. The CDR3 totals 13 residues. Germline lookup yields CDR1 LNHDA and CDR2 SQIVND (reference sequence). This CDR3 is CASNNRGVETQYF. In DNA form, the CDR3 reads TGTGCCAGTAATAATCGGGGGGTTGAGACCCAGTACTTC.

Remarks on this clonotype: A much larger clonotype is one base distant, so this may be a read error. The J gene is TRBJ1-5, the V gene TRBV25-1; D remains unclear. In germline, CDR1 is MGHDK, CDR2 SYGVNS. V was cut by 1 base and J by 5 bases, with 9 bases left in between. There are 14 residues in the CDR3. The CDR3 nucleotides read TGTGCCAGCAGTGAATTTGGGGAGGATCAGCCCCAGCATTTT. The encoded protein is CASSEFGEDQPQHF. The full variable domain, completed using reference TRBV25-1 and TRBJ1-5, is EADIYQTPRYLVIGTGKKITLECSQTMGHDKMYWYQQDPGMELHLIHYSYGVNSTEKGDLSSESTVSRIRTEHFPLTLESARPSHTSQYLCASSEFGEDQPQHFGDGTRLSIL.

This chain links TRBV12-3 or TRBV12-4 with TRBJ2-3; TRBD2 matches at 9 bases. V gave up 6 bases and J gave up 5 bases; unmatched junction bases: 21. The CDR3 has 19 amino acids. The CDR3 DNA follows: TGTGCCAGCAGCCCTAGGGGCGGGGGGGCAACCTTGCACGAAGATACGCAGTATTTT. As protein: CASSPRGGGATLHEDTQYF.

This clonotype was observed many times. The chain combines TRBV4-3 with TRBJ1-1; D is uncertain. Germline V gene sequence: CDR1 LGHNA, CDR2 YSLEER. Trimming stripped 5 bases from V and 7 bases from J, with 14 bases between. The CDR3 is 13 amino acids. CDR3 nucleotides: TGCGCCAGCAGCAGTAATCCTACGAATGAAGCTTTCTTT. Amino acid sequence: CASSSNPTNEAFF.

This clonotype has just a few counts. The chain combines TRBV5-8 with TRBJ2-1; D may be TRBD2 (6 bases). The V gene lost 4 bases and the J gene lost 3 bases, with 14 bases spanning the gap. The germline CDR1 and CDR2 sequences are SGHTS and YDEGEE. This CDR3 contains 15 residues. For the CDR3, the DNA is TGTGCCAGCAGCCCAGGCCTAGCGTTCTACAATGAGCAGTTCTTC. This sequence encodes CASSPGLAFYNEQFF.

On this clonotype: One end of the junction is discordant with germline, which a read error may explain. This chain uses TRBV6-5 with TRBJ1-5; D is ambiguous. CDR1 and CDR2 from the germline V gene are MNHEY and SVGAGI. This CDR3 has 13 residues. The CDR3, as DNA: TGTGCCATCAGTTACCAGAGAGATCAGCCCCAGCATTTT. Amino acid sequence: CAISYQRDQPQHF.

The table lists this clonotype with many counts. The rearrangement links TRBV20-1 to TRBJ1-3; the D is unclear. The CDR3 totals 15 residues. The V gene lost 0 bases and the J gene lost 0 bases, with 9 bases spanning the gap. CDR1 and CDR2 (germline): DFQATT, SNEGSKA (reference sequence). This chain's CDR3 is CSARDYLSSGNTIYF. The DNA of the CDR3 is TGCAGTGCTAGAGATTATCTGAGCTCTGGAAACACCATATATTTT.

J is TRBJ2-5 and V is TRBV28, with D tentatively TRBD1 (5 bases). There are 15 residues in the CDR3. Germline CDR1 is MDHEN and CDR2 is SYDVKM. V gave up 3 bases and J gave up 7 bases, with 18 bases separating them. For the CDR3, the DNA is TGTGCCAGCAGTTTCCCCACTCAGGCCCAGGGGACCCAGTACTTC. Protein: CASSFPTQAQGTQYF.